This TCR beta chain was recorded in a study of cytomegalovirus exposure and HLA in healthy donors. Points from the study as a whole: Across HLA loci, a later analysis found differing TCR association rates, with DRB1 most and HLA-C fewest. An analysis done earlier found most TCR beta V segments productive about 87% or about 30% of the time. The study put about 180 TCR beta chains on its list as cytomegalovirus-associated.

Remarks on this clone: Its antigen remains unidentified.

The CDR3 contains 15 residues. After removal of 5 bases from V and 2 bases from J, the junction contained 7 bases not matched to a gene. From germline, CDR1 is LNHDA and CDR2 SQIVND (reference sequence). Primers: 60 Vbeta forward and 13 Jbeta reverse. The authors' processing: The authors later counted 70 million to 80 million unique TCR beta chains, roughly 11 million of them shared. Generated by immunoSEQ multiplex PCR, the TCRdb table keeps only in-frame clones and is missing some. V and J calls and clone size are as listed in that table; D and trimming were resolved from the DNA. The data hold 130,000 to 150,000 clones, with approximately 79% observed a single time.

This TCR came from a woman aged 30 to 39 in good health and CMV-seronegative. The sample comprised PBMCs. The chain employs TRBV19 and TRBJ2-5; TRBD2 aligns across 8 bases. Written as DNA, the CDR3 is TGTGCCAGTAGTCCCTCCGGGGGGGGTCAAGAGACCCAGTACTTC. Translation: CASSPSGGGQETQYF.